The following is a TCR beta chain sequence with its context. TCRdb keeps only in-frame clones here, not all; method: immunoSEQ multiplex PCR. The table has 100,000 to 150,000 clones, more than 70% seen once. This sample is part of a study of blood T cell repertoires in COVID-19. Study-wide background: Donors in the United States, Italy and Spain gave samples during acute or convalescent COVID-19.

The receptor was isolated from a man aged 50 or older with acute or convalescent COVID-19. Source material: peripheral blood.

CDR3 amino acids: CASSQESRLADSTDTQYF. In DNA, the CDR3 is TGTGCCAGCAGCCAAGAAAGTAGGCTAGCCGATAGCACAGATACGCAGTATTTT. The rearrangement uses TRBV4-2 and TRBJ2-3, with D possibly matching TRBD2 (5 bases). V dropped 0 bases and J dropped 0 bases, with 16 bases sitting between them. This CDR3 has 18 residues. The germline gives CDR1 LGHNA, CDR2 YNFKEQ.